This is a list of T cell receptor beta chains from one sample in a study of identical twins. TCRdb analysed the 5' RACE reads with MiXCR anew, one entry per CDR3 protein. This table holds around 160,000 distinct CDR3 sequences, approximately 3.5% found once. The sequencing input was memory T cells sorted from blood. All receptors derive from a man aged 18 to 29 in good health. The CDR3 runs from the conserved cysteine through the conserved F or W. D genes are given only for firm matches. A row's size may be missing; if present it is once, few, many or a size class.

TRBD1	TRBV7-2	many	TRBJ2-6	TGTGCCAGCAGGCCTCCGGGACAGCTCTCTGGGGCCAACGTCCTGACTTTC	CASRPPGQLSGANVLTF
NA	TRBV5-1	many	TRBJ1-1	TGCGCCAGCAGCCCGAGCGAATTGGGACGTGAAGCTTTCTTT	CASSPSELGREAFF
NA	TRBV19	many	TRBJ2-3	TGTGCCAGCACTCGGGGAGGGGGCTCATACGATACGCAGTATTTT	CASTRGGGSYDTQYF
NA	TRBV5-6	many	TRBJ2-7	TGTGCCAGCAGCTTGGTGATAGGGAACGAGCAGTACTTC	CASSLVIGNEQYF
NA	TRBV9	many	TRBJ1-3	TGTGCCAGCAGCGTATTGGACAGCTCTGGAAACACCATATATTTT	CASSVLDSSGNTIYF
NA	TRBV30	many	TRBJ2-7	TGTGCCTGGAGTGTACAGGTCACCCCCTGGGGGGAGCAGTACTTC	CAWSVQVTPWGEQYF
NA	TRBV6-1	many	TRBJ2-7	TGTGCCAGCAGTGATTGGGACATCTCCTACGAGCAGTACTTC	CASSDWDISYEQYF
NA	TRBV24-1	NA	TRBJ1-2	TGTGCCACCAGTGGGGGGGCTTCCTACACCTTC	CATSGGASYTF
NA	TRBV20-1	many	TRBJ2-5	TGCAGTGCTATTGTTTCGGAGACCCAGTACTTC	CSAIVSETQYF
NA	TRBV7-6	many	TRBJ2-3	TGTGCCAGCAGCCCGACCCCTTTGCGGGGTACGCAGTATTTT	CASSPTPLRGTQYF
TRBD2	TRBV20-1	many	TRBJ2-5	TGCAGTGCCGACTCACTAGCGGGAGAGACCCAGTACTTC	CSADSLAGETQYF
TRBD2	TRBV11-2	few	TRBJ2-5	TGTGCCAGCAGCCCCGGAGGACTAGCGGGAAGGGAGACCCAGTACTTC	CASSPGGLAGRETQYF
NA	TRBV28	many	TRBJ2-7	TGTGCCAGCAGGGGGGCGGGGCGGTACGAGCAGTACTTC	CASRGAGRYEQYF
NA	TRBV12-3/TRBV12-4	many	TRBJ1-2	TGTGCCAGCAGCTATGGACAGATCTATGGCTACACCTTC	CASSYGQIYGYTF
TRBD1	TRBV5-5	many	TRBJ2-1	TGTGCCAGCAGTTCTCCCGACAGGGCGGCCTACAATGAGCAGTTCTTC	CASSSPDRAAYNEQFF
NA	TRBV12-3/TRBV12-4	many	TRBJ2-2	TGTGCCAGCAGTCTGACGGCAAACACCGGGGAGCTGTTTTTT	CASSLTANTGELFF